This entry lists 28 T cell receptor beta chains sequenced from one sample in a study of T cell repertoires in cytomegalovirus infection. TCRdb fed the reads into MiXCR, producing one record per CDR3 protein. Of more than 650,000 distinct CDR3 sequences listed, approximately 40% are singletons. The sequenced sample was PBMCs. All receptors derive from a human donor in good health (CMV status not recorded). Some clones in this sample may be carry-over from other donors' samples.

V gene TRBV5-6 combines with J gene TRBJ2-5; D unclear. V shed 0 bases and J shed 5 bases, with 11 bases lying between them. The germline V gene has CDR1 SGHDT and CDR2 YYEEEE. This CDR3 comprises 14 residues. The CDR3 sequence is CASSLAIRSETQYF. In nucleotides, the CDR3 is TGTGCCAGCAGCTTGGCGATACGATCGGAGACCCAGTACTTC.

This clonotype came up a few times. The chain links TRBV7-2 to TRBJ1-5, with a possible D match to TRBD1 (5 bases). CDR1 and CDR2 from the germline V gene are SGHTA and FQGNSA. The germline V and J ends were trimmed by 5 bases and 7 bases, with 12 bases remaining between them. CDR3 size: 13 residues. CDR3 coding DNA: TGTGCCAGCAGCGCAGAACCAGGGCAGCCCCAGCATTTT. Encoded protein: CASSAEPGQPQHF. Complete variable domain (other parts from reference TRBV7-2 and TRBJ1-5): GAGVSQSPSNKVTEKGKDVELRCDPISGHTALYWYRQSLGQGLEFLIYFQGNSAPDKSGLPSDRFSAERTGGSVSTLTIQRTQQEDSAVYLCASSAEPGQPQHFGDGTRLSIL.

This clonotype was seen only a few times. This chain connects TRBV6-5 to TRBJ1-1; no clear D. The CDR3 is 14 amino acids. The V end lost 7 bases, the J end lost 10 bases, and 22 bases lay between the germline ends. CDR1 and CDR2 from the germline V gene are MNHEY and SVGAGI. CDR3 residues: CASKKDAGRFPAFF. The CDR3 DNA is TGTGCCAGCAAAAAAGACGCGGGAAGGTTCCCAGCTTTCTTT.

This clonotype was picked up a small number of times. The chain carries TRBV6-8 and TRBJ1-2; D is unclear. V was pared by 6 bases and J by 0 bases, with 14 bases between. The CDR3 consists of 15 residues. The V gene's germline CDR1 is MNHGY and CDR2 SAAAGT. CDR3: CASSKDLPSNYGYTF. Here the CDR3 DNA reads TGTGCCAGCAGCAAGGACCTACCGTCTAACTATGGCTACACCTTC.

This chain connects TRBV7-6 to TRBJ2-7; TRBD2 matches at 9 bases. V lost 2 bases to trimming and J lost 0 bases; unmatched junction nucleotides: 11. Looked up from germline, CDR1 is SGHVS and CDR2 is FNYEAQ. There are 18 residues in the CDR3. The CDR3 region has the DNA TGTGCCAGCAGCTTATCGGGGAGCGGGGGGCCCCTCTCCTACGAGCAGTACTTC. Protein sequence: CASSLSGSGGPLSYEQYF. The full variable domain, with the rest looked up from reference TRBV7-6 and TRBJ2-7, is GAGVSQSPRYKVTKRGQDVALRCDPISGHVSLYWYRQALGQGPEFLTYFNYEAQQDKSGLPNDRFSAERPEGSISTLTIQRTEQRDSAMYRCASSLSGSGGPLSYEQYFGPGTRLTVT.

In regard to this clonotype: This likely comes from a read error, as the CDR3 has no conserved phenylalanine or tryptophan at its end. The limits of the CDR3 on the DNA are not certain, so only TCRdb's listed CDR3 is given. This chain connects TRBV7-2 to TRBJ2-1; TRBD2 was called by the table and not checked on the DNA. In germline, CDR1 is SGHTA, CDR2 FQGNSA. 20 amino acids form the CDR3, both terminal residues included. CDR3 residues: CASSLEGLATIHTSRNEQLL.

This clonotype was observed a few times. The V call is TRBV7-2, the J call TRBJ1-4; D ambiguous. V was shortened by 3 bases and J by 6 bases, with 5 bases between the two germline ends. The CDR3 is 12 residues long. Germline V lookup: CDR1 SGHTA, CDR2 FQGNSA. The CDR3 DNA is TGTGCCAGCAGCTTTACACATGAAAAACTGTTTTTT. Its translation is CASSFTHEKLFF.

This clonotype appeared a few times. V is TRBV27 and J is TRBJ2-2; maybe TRBD2 (7 bases). Trimming shortened V by 7 bases and J by 4 bases, and 16 bases separated the two germline ends. This CDR3 contains 15 residues. Germline V gene lookup returns CDR1 MNHEY and CDR2 SMNVEV (reference sequence). The CDR3 bases are TGTGCCAGCAATCCATCGGGGGGCCTCACCGGGGAGCTGTTTTTT. Protein: CASNPSGGLTGELFF.

This chain connects TRBV12-3 or TRBV12-4 to TRBJ1-6, with TRBD1 identical over 8 bases. The V gene end was trimmed by 1 base and the J gene end by 4 bases; junction bases not matched to a gene: 3. CDR3 length equals 16 residues. CDR3 in DNA: TGTGCCAGCAGTTTAGGTGACAGGGGTTATAATTCACCCCTCCACTTT. Encoded protein: CASSLGDRGYNSPLHF.

This chain links TRBV28 with TRBJ2-1; 7 positions agree with TRBD1. The junction had 11 bases not matched to a gene; V was cut back by 6 bases and J by 3 bases. Per the germline V gene, CDR1 is MDHEN and CDR2 is SYDVKM. The CDR3 sequence is 16 residues long. The CDR3 here is CASRRRAGGNYNEQFF. Here the CDR3 DNA reads TGTGCCAGCAGGCGCCGGGCAGGGGGTAACTACAATGAGCAGTTCTTC.

Many counts were recorded for this clonotype. The chain employs TRBV7-8 and TRBJ2-1; 16 bases align to TRBD2. Losses at the gene ends were 5 bases for V and 12 bases for J; bases not matched to a gene: 10. Germline V gene sequence: CDR1 SGHVS, CDR2 FQNEAQ. The CDR3 extends over 16 amino acids. CDR3 sequence (DNA): TGTGCCAGCAGCCCTATGGGGACTAGCGGGAGGGCGGGGCAGTTCTTC. Translated: CASSPMGTSGRAGQFF.

In the case of this clonotype: A much larger clone differs from this one at a single base, so this may be a read error. V gene TRBV15 combines with J gene TRBJ1-2; no definite D call. Between the trimmed V and J ends, which lost 1 base and 8 bases, there was a span of 14 bases. Germline V CDR1 and CDR2: LNHNV, YYDKDF (reference sequence). The CDR3 length is 14 residues. The CDR3 region has the DNA TGTGCCACCAGCAGAGGAGGTGTCGGGATGGGCTACACCTTC. Its protein product is CATSRGGVGMGYTF.

The rearrangement uses TRBV12-3 or TRBV12-4 and TRBJ1-1; tentatively, D is TRBD1 (6 bases). Trimming shortened V by 6 bases and J by 4 bases, and 15 bases separated the two germline ends. This CDR3 region has 14 residues. The CDR3 reads CASRFTGGGTEAFF. In DNA, the CDR3 is TGTGCCAGCAGATTTACGGGGGGCGGCACTGAAGCTTTCTTT.

The chain uses TRBV6-1 and TRBJ2-4; D remains ambiguous. Germline lookup yields CDR1 MNHNS and CDR2 SASEGT. This CDR3 has 13 amino acids. V lost 2 bases, J lost 0 bases, and 2 bases lay in between. The CDR3 loop is CASSEPAKNIQYF. CDR3 nucleotides: TGTGCCAGCAGTGAACCAGCCAAAAACATTCAGTACTTC.

The genes are TRBV5-1 and TRBJ2-5; perhaps TRBD1 as D (5 bases). Between the trimmed V and J ends, which lost 0 bases and 1 base, there was a span of 13 bases. Germline CDR1 reads SGHRS; CDR2 reads YFSETQ. CDR3 length: 16 amino acids. The CDR3 DNA is TGCGCCAGCAGCTTGGGACCTCTAGGGGTCCAAGAGACCCAGTACTTC. This gives the protein CASSLGPLGVQETQYF.

This clonotype was observed many times. This chain links TRBV7-3 with TRBJ2-5; 9 bases match TRBD2. In germline, CDR1 is SGHTA, CDR2 FQGTGA. The trim removed 2 bases at V and 5 bases at J, leaving 6 bases unmatched. The CDR3 spans 15 residues. CDR3 residues: CASSLGGGAKETQYF. The CDR3 DNA sequence: TGTGCCAGCAGCTTAGGCGGGGGGGCCAAGGAGACCCAGTACTTC.

This chain links TRBV6-6 with TRBJ1-5, with D possibly being TRBD1 (5 bases). CDR3 size: 19 residues. Deletions cut 0 bases from V and 0 bases from J, with 18 bases between. Germline V gene lookup returns CDR1 MNHNY and CDR2 SVGAGI (reference sequence). The DNA of the CDR3 is TGTGCCAGCAGTTACTCTGGGGCGGAACGAGGGGTTAGCAATCAGCCCCAGCATTTT. It encodes CASSYSGAERGVSNQPQHF.

This chain connects TRBV6-1 to TRBJ1-3; D is undetermined. This CDR3 contains 14 residues. Trimming took 4 bases from V and 1 from J, leaving 8 bases between them. CDR1 and CDR2 from the germline V gene are MNHNS and SASEGT. CDR3 loop: CASSVPSSGNTIYF. In DNA, the CDR3 is TGTGCCAGCAGTGTTCCTAGTTCTGGAAACACCATATATTTT.

This clonotype has at least ten counts. The chain employs TRBV7-2 and TRBJ1-2; TRBD1 might be the D (5 bases). The CDR3 totals 15 residues. Trimming left V 2 bases short and J 0 bases short, with 10 bases between. Germline CDR1 and CDR2: SGHTA and FQGNSA. The CDR3, as DNA: TGTGCCAGCAGCTTATTCGGGGCCGCTAACTATGGCTACACCTTC. The encoded protein is CASSLFGAANYGYTF.

This clonotype was detected ten times or more. The chain recombines TRBV4-2 with TRBJ2-7; 7 nucleotides line up with TRBD1. Germline loops: CDR1 LGHNA, CDR2 YNFKEQ. The CDR3 totals 15 residues. V shed 0 bases, J shed 3 bases, and the junction held 5 bases outside the gene matches. The CDR3 loop reads CASSQEGQQDYEQYF. Written as DNA, the CDR3 is TGTGCCAGCAGCCAAGAGGGACAGCAAGACTACGAGCAGTACTTC.

This clonotype was counted a few times. V gene TRBV7-2 combines with J gene TRBJ2-3; weak D call: TRBD1 (5 bases). Trimming removed 6 bases at V and 3 bases at J, with 13 bases between. Germline CDR1 reads SGHTA; CDR2 reads FQGNSA. The CDR3 is 14 amino acids. CDR3 protein: CASSSRTRTDTQYF. The CDR3 DNA is TGTGCCAGCAGTTCGAGGACAAGGACAGATACGCAGTATTTT. The complete variable domain, with remaining parts taken from reference TRBV7-2 and TRBJ2-3, reads GAGVSQSPSNKVTEKGKDVELRCDPISGHTALYWYRQSLGQGLEFLIYFQGNSAPDKSGLPSDRFSAERTGGSVSTLTIQRTQQEDSAVYLCASSSRTRTDTQYFGPGTRLTVL.

Details on this clonotype: This is likely a read error, given that the CDR3 carries no conserved phenylalanine or tryptophan at its end. The V call is TRBV7-6, the J call TRBJ2-7; 9 bases match TRBD1. This CDR3 has 16 amino acids. CDR1 is SGHVS and CDR2 is FNYEAQ in the germline V gene. With 0 bases clipped from V and 2 bases from J, the junction kept 5 bases outside the gene matches. CDR3 nucleotide sequence: TGTGCCAGCAGCTTAGCGGGGACAGGGCTAACCTACGAGCAGTACTTA. Translation: CASSLAGTGLTYEQYL.

A remark on this clonotype: The junction differs from germline at one of its ends, possibly a read error. V gene TRBV4-1 combines with J gene TRBJ2-1; D gene ambiguous. Per germline, CDR1 MGHRA and CDR2 YSYEKL. The CDR3 covers 13 residues. For the CDR3, the DNA is TGCTCCAGCAGCGAAGAGCCCTACAATGAGCAGTTCTTC. This translates into CSSSEEPYNEQFF.

In the case of this clonotype: This sequence may be a read error, since a much larger clone differs from it by one base. J is TRBJ2-3 and V is TRBV7-2; D possibly corresponds to TRBD2 (5 bases). The V gene's germline CDR1 is SGHTA and CDR2 FQGNSA. The CDR3 extends over 19 amino acids. The CDR3 DNA follows: TGTGCCAGCTGCTTTTCCCCCATTCTTCGAGGGTCCCCCACAGATACGCAGTATTTT. Translation: CASCFSPILRGSPTDTQYF.

The J gene is TRBJ1-2, the V gene TRBV11-2; a weak D match, TRBD1 (6 bases). With 5 bases removed from V and 5 bases from J, the gap between germline ends came to 15 bases. Germline values: CDR1 SGHAT, CDR2 FQNNGV. This CDR3 region has 14 residues. The CDR3 DNA reads as TGTGCCAGCAGCACGCGACAGGTGGTGTATGGCTACACCTTC. This encodes CASSTRQVVYGYTF.

There are a few counts of this clonotype. The J gene is TRBJ1-5, the V gene TRBV12-3 or TRBV12-4; tentative D call: TRBD1 (6 bases). The CDR3 is 13 amino acids. Trimming shortened V by 8 bases and J by 3 bases, and 11 bases separated the two germline ends. The CDR3 DNA sequence: TGTGCCAGCCACGGACAGCTCAATCAGCCCCAGCATTTT. The encoded protein is CASHGQLNQPQHF.

This chain connects TRBV6-5 to TRBJ2-7, with D unresolved. V lost 4 bases and J lost 1, with 11 bases in between. Germline V gene data show CDR1 as MNHEY and CDR2 as SVGAGI. The length of the CDR3 is 14 residues. Written as DNA, the CDR3 is TGTGCCAGCAGTTCGGGCTGGGGATCCTACGAGCAGTACTTC. As protein: CASSSGWGSYEQYF.

This clonotype was found a few times. The chain employs TRBV7-2 and TRBJ2-7, with 10 bases matching TRBD1. The V and J ends lost 2 bases and 3 bases, in that order; junction bases with no gene match: 4. Germline lookup yields CDR1 SGHTA and CDR2 FQGNSA. CDR3 length: 15 residues. The CDR3 bases are TGTGCCAGCAGCTTAACGACAGGGGGCGTCTACGAGCAGTACTTC. Protein product: CASSLTTGGVYEQYF.